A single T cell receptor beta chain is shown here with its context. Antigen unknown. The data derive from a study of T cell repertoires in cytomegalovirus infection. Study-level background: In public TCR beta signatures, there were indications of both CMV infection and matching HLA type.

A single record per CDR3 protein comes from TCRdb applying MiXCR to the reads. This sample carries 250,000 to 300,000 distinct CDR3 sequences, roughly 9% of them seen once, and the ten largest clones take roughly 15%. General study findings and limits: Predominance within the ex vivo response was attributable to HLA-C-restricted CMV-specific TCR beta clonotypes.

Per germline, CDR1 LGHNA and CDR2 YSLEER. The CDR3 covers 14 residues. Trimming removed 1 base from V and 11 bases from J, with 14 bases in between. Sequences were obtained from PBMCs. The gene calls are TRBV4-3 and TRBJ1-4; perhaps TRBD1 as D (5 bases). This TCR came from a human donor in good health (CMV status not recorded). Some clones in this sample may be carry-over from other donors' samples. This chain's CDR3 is CASSQGRGPEKLFF. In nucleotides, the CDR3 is TGCGCCAGCAGCCAAGGGCGGGGCCCGGAGAAACTGTTTTTT.